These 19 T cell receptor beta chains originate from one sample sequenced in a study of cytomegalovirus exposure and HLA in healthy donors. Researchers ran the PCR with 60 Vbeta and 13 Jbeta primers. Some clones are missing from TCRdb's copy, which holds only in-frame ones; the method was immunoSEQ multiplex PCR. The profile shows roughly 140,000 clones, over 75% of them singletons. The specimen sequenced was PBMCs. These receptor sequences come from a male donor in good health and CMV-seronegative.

The CDR3 region has the DNA TGTGCCAGCAGCTCCGGAGCAGCCGCGAGGGGCTACACCTTC. This sequence encodes CASSSGAAARGYTF. The V gene is TRBV5-6, the J gene TRBJ1-2; D gene uncertain. CDR1 and CDR2 (germline): SGHDT, YYEEEE. Trimming pared 3 bases from V and 8 bases from J, leaving 17 bases between. The CDR3 is made up of 14 amino acids.

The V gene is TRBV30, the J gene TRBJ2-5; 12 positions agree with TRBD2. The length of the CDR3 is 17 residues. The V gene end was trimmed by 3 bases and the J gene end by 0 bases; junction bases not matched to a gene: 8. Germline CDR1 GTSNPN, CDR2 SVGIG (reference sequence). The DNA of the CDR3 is TGTGCCTGGAGCCAAGGGACTAGCGGGTTGTACCAAGAGACCCAGTACTTC. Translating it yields CAWSQGTSGLYQETQYF. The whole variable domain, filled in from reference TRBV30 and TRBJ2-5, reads SQTIHQWPATLVQPVGSPLSLECTVEGTSNPNLYWYRQAAGRGLQLLFYSVGIGQISSEVPQNLSASRPQDRQFILSSKKLLLSDSGFYLCAWSQGTSGLYQETQYFGPGTRLLVL.

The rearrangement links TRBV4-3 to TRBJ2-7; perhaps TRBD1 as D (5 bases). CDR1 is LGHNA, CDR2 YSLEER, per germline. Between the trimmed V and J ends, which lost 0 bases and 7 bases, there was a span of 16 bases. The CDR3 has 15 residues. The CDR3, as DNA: TGCGCCAGCAGCCAAGATTTGGCAGGGCTCGGGGAGCAGTACTTC. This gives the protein CASSQDLAGLGEQYF.

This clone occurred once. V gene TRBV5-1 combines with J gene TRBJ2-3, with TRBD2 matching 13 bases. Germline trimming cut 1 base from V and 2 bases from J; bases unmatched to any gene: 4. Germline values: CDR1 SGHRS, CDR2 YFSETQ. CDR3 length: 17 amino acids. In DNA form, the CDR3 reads TGCGCCAGCAGCTTGACTAGCGGGAGGGCTTTCACAGATACGCAGTATTTT. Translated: CASSLTSGRAFTDTQYF.

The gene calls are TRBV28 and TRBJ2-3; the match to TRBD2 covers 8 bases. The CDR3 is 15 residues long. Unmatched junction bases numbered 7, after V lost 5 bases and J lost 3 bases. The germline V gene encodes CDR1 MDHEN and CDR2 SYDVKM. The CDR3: CASSLGLARTDTQYF. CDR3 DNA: TGTGCCAGCAGTCTTGGACTAGCCAGAACAGATACGCAGTATTTT.

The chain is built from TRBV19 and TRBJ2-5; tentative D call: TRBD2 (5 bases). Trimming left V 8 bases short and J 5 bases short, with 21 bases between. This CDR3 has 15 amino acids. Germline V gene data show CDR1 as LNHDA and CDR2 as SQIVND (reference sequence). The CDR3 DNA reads TGTGCCAGTGCTGGTAGCGTCAATAATGGGGAGACCCAGTACTTC. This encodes CASAGSVNNGETQYF.

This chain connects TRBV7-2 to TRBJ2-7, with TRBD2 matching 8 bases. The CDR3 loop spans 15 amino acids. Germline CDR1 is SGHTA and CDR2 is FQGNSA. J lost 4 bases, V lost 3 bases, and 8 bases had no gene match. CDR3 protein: CASSLRTSQPYEQYF. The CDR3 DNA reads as TGTGCCAGCAGCTTGCGGACTAGCCAGCCGTACGAGCAGTACTTC.

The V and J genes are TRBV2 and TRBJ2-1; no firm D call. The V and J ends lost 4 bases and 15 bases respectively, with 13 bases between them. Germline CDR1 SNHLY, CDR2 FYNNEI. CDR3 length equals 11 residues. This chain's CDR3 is CASSVSGPGFF. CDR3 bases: TGTGCCAGCAGTGTATCAGGTCCCGGGTTCTTC.

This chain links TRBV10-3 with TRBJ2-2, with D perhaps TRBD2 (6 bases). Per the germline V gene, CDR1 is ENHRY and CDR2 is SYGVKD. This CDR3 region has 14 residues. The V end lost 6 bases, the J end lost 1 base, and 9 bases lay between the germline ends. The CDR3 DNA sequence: TGTGCCATCAGCGGGACTCAGAACACCGGGGAGCTGTTTTTT. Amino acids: CAISGTQNTGELFF.

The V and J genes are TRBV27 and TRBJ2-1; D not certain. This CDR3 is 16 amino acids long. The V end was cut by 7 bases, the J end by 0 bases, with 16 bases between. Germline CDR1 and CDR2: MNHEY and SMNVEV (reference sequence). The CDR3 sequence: CASKLGRPSSYNEQFF. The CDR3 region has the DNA TGTGCCAGCAAACTTGGGCGACCAAGCTCCTACAATGAGCAGTTCTTC.

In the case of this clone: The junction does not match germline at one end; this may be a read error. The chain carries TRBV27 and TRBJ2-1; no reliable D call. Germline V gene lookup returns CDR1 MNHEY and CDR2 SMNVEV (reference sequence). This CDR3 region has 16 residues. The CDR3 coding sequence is TGTGCCAGCAGTCCGTGGGCCGCCAGCTCCTACAGTGAGCAGTTCTTC. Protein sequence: CASSPWAASSYSEQFF.

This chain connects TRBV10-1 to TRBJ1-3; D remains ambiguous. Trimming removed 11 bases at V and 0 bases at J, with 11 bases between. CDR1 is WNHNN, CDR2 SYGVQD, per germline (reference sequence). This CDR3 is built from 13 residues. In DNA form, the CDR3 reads TGCGCCCGCCTACTTCTCTCTGGAAACACCATATATTTT. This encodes CARLLLSGNTIYF.

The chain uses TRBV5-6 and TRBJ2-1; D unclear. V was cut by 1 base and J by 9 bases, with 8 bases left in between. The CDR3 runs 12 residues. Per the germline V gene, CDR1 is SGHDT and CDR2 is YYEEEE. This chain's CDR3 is CASSLWPGEQFF. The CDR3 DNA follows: TGTGCCAGCAGCTTGTGGCCGGGTGAGCAGTTCTTC.

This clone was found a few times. The CDR3 here is CASRRGQDNSPLHF. CDR3 coding DNA: TGCGCCAGCAGGCGGGGACAGGATAATTCACCCCTCCACTTT. V gene TRBV4-3 combines with J gene TRBJ1-6; 8 bases map to TRBD1. The CDR3 is 14 residues long. In germline, CDR1 is LGHNA, CDR2 YSLEER. The V segment lost 6 bases and the J segment 5 bases; nucleotides outside the gene matches: 3.

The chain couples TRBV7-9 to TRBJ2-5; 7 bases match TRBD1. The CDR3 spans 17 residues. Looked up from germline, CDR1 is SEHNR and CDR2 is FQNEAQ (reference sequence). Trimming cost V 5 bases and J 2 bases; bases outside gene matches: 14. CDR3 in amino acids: CASSQERGGQLQETQYF. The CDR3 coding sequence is TGTGCCAGCAGCCAAGAGCGTGGGGGACAGCTACAAGAGACCCAGTACTTC.

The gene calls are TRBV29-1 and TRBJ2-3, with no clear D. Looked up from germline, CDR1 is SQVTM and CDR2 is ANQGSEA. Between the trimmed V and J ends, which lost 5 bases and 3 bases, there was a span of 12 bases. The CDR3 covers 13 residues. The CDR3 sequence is CSVKQSHTDTQYF. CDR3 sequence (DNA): TGCAGCGTTAAACAGTCTCATACAGATACGCAGTATTTT.

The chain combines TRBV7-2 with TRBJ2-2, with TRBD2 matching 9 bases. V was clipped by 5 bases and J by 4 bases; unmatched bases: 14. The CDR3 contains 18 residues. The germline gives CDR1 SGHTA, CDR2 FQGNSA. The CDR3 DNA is TGTGCCAGCAGCCCGGCCCCTCGTAGCGGGAGAATCACCGGGGAGCTGTTTTTT. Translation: CASSPAPRSGRITGELFF. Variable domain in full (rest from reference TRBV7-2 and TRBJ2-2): GAGVSQSPSNKVTEKGKDVELRCDPISGHTALYWYRQSLGQGLEFLIYFQGNSAPDKSGLPSDRFSAERTGGSVSTLTIQRTQQEDSAVYLCASSPAPRSGRITGELFFGEGSRLTVL.

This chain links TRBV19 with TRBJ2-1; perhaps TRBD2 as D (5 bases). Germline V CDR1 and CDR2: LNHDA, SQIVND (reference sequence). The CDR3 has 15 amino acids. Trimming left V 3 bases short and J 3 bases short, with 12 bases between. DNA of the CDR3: TGTGCCAGTAGTATTCCCGGACTTTTCTACAATGAGCAGTTCTTC. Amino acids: CASSIPGLFYNEQFF.

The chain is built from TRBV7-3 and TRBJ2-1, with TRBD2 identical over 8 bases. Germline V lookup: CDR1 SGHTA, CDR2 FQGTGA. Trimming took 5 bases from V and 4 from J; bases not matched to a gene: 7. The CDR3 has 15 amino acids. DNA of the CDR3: TGTGCCAGCAGCCCGGGACTAGAACCTTACAATGAGCAGTTCTTC. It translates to CASSPGLEPYNEQFF. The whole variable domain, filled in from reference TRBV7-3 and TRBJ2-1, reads GAGVSQTPSNKVTEKGKYVELRCDPISGHTALYWYRQSLGQGPEFLIYFQGTGAADDSGLPNDRFFAVRPEGSVSTLKIQRTERGDSAVYLCASSPGLEPYNEQFFGPGTRLTVL.